This TCR beta chain was documented in a study of cytomegalovirus exposure and HLA in healthy donors. With respect to this clone: What it binds is not known.

Study findings and constraints: Sequences of the TCR beta chain were said to predict the HLA-A and HLA-B alleles of most subjects accurately.

Use of 60 Vbeta and 13 Jbeta primers characterized the PCR. Some clones are missing from TCRdb's copy, which holds only in-frame ones; the method was immunoSEQ multiplex PCR. The table lists roughly 110,000 clones, more than 75% of them singletons. Sequenced input: PBMCs. This receptor was identified in a man aged 25 to 40 in good health and CMV-seropositive.

CDR3 protein: CASSPPVTLGRAYEQYF. The CDR3 DNA follows: TGTGCCAGCAGTCCTCCTGTAACCCTAGGGAGGGCCTACGAGCAGTACTTC. J is TRBJ2-5 and V is TRBV7-2; 7 bases fit TRBD2. The J call may be wrong; the DNA end is better matched by TRBJ2-7. Germline CDR1 is SGHTA and CDR2 is FQGNSA. The CDR3 spans 17 residues.